This TCR beta chain was sequenced for a study of cytomegalovirus exposure and HLA in healthy donors. The length of the CDR3 is 14 residues. Trimming shortened V by 5 bases and J by 2 bases, and 10 bases separated the two germline ends. Germline CDR1 and CDR2: MNHEY and SMNVEV (reference sequence). Primers for the PCR totalled 60 Vbeta and 13 Jbeta. The table came from immunoSEQ multiplex PCR; TCRdb's copy has only in-frame clones and leaves some out. The sample holds about 67,000 clones; roughly 78% are singletons and the top ten take about 4.5%. Material for sequencing was PBMCs. This rearrangement joins TRBV27 to TRBJ2-4; possible D gene TRBD1, 6 bases. The origin of this receptor is a woman younger than 45 in good health and CMV-seronegative. This chain's CDR3 is CASSLQGSKNIQYF. DNA of the CDR3: TGTGCCAGCAGTCTCCAGGGGTCCAAAAACATTCAGTACTTC.